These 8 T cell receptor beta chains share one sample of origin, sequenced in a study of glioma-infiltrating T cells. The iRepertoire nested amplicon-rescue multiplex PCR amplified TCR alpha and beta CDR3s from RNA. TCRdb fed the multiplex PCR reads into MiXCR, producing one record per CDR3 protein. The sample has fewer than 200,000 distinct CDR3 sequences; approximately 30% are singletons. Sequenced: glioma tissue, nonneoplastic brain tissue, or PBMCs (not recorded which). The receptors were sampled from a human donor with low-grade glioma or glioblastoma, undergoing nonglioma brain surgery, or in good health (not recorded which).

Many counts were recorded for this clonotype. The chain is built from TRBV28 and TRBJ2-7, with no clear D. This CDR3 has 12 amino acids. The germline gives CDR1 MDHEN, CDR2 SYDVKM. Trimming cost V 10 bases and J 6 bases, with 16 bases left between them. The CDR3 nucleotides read TGTGCCATCAAGTCGTCCGGGTTCGAGCAGTACTTC. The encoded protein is CAIKSSGFEQYF.

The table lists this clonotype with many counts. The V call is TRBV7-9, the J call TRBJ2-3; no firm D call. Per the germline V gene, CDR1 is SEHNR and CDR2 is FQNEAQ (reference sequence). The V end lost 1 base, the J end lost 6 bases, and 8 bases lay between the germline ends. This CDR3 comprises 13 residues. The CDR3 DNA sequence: TGTGCCAGCAGCTTAGGAGCGTTTGATACGCAGTATTTT. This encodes CASSLGAFDTQYF.

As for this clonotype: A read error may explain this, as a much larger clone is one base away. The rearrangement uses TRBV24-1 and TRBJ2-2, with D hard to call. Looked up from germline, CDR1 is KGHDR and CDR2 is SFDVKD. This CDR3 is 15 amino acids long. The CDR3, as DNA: TGTGCCACCCCGAACATCATTACCCCCACCGAGGAGCTGTTTTTT. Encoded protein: CATPNIITPTEELFF.

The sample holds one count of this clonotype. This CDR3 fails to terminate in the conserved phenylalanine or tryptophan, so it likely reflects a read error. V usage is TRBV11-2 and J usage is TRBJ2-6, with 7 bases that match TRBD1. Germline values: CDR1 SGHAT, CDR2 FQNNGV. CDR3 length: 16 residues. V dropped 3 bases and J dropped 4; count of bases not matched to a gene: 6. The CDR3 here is CASSFGQVSGANVLTL. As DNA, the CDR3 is TGTGCCAGCAGCTTCGGACAGGTCTCGGGGGCCAACGTCCTGACTCTC.

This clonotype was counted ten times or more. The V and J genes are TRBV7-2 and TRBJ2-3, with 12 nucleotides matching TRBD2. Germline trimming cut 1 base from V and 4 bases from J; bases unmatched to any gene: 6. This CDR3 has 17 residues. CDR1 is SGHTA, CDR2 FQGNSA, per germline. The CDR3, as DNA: TGTGCCAGCAGCTTAGTTGCACGACTAGCGGGAGCAGATACGCAGTATTTT. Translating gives CASSLVARLAGADTQYF.

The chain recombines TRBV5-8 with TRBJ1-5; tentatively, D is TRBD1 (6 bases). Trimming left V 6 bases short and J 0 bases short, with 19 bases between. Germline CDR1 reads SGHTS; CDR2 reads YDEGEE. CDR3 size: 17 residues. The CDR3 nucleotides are TGTGCCAGCACCCGAGAGGGGGGGGATTTTAGCAATCAGCCCCAGCATTTT. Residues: CASTREGGDFSNQPQHF.

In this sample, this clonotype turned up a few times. The CDR3 region is CASSYSGSTDTQYF. CDR3 nucleotide sequence: TGTGCCAGCAGTTACAGCGGGAGCACAGATACGCAGTATTTT. V and J are TRBV6-2 or TRBV6-3 and TRBJ2-3; tentatively, D is TRBD2 (6 bases). Germline values: CDR1 MNHEY, CDR2 SVGEGT. This CDR3 contains 14 residues. V was clipped by 2 bases and J by 0 bases, with 6 bases between them.

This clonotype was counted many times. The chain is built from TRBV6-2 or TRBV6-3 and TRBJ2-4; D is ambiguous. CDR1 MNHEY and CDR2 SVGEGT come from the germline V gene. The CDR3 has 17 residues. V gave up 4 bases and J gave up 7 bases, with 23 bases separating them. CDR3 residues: CASSFDIPTFKRNIQYF. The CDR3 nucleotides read TGTGCCAGCAGTTTTGACATCCCCACCTTTAAACGGAACATTCAGTACTTC.